The next 14 T cell receptor beta chains were all read from a single sample in a study of T cells in women clearing cervical HPV infection. The table came from immunoSEQ multiplex PCR; TCRdb's copy has only in-frame clones and leaves some out. The sample has over 15,000 clones. The sample was blood buffy coat. The receptors come from a woman between 18 and 75 years old with a cervical HPV16 infection that either progressed to CIN3+ or cleared (not recorded which).

Frequency places this clone as medium-sized. The part of the CDR3 DNA that was read is TGTGCCAGCAGTATTACATCAAGCACAGATACG. Encoded protein: CASSITSSTDT. In full, the CDR3 reads CASSITSSTDTQYF. The chain joins TRBV28 to TRBJ2-3; D remains unclear. The CDR3 end is not reached by the read, which stops 3 residues before it; the germline J gene fills it in. This CDR3 is 14 amino acids long. Germline values: CDR1 MDHEN, CDR2 SYDVKM. V lost 5 bases and J 0 bases, leaving 9 bases between the germline ends.

Comments on this clone: The read gets to within 3 residues of the CDR3 end, and the germline J gene fills in the rest. The gene calls are TRBV19 and TRBJ1-2; TRBD1 might be the D (6 bases). The length of the CDR3 is 12 residues. The germline V gene encodes CDR1 LNHDA and CDR2 SQIVND (reference sequence). The covered CDR3 bases are TGTGCCAGTAGGACAGGTACTAGAGGC. Translation gives CASRTGTRG. The entire CDR3 reads CASRTGTRGYTF.

CDR3 in amino acids: CASSSGSGGEAFF. CDR3 DNA, as far as it was read: TGTGCCAGCAGTTCCGGGTCCGGAGGTGAA. The rearrangement joins TRBV6-2 or TRBV6-3 to TRBJ1-1; no reliable D call. The read stops 3 residues short of the end of the CDR3; the missing end is completed from the germline J gene. The germline V gene has CDR1 MNHEY and CDR2 SVGEGT. CDR3 length equals 13 residues. With 4 bases removed from V and 7 bases from J, the gap between germline ends came to 13 bases.

Concerning this clone: The read ends 3 residues early relative to the CDR3; the germline J gene fills the gap. This chain joins TRBV28 and TRBJ2-7; 7 bases match TRBD1. The CDR3 is 14 amino acids. Germline V CDR1 and CDR2: MDHEN, SYDVKM. Germline trimming cut 5 bases from V and 1 base from J; bases unmatched to any gene: 5. CDR3 protein: CASSGQANSYEQYF. The CDR3 bases that were read are TGTGCCAGCAGTGGACAGGCAAATTCCTACGAG.

Turning to this clone: The CDR3 extends 3 residues past the end of the read, so its final part is completed from the germline J gene. This chain uses TRBV12-3 or TRBV12-4 with TRBJ2-7; TRBD1 is a possible D gene (6 bases). Trimming left V 6 bases short and J 2 bases short, with 23 bases between. The CDR3 covers 17 residues. The CDR3 bases that were read are TGTGCCAGCAGCCTTATAGCCGGGACAAGGGACCCCTACGAG. This gives the protein CASSLIAGTRDPYE. The entire CDR3 sequence reads CASSLIAGTRDPYEQYF.

As concerns this clone: The DNA ends 3 residues before the CDR3 does, and the rest of the CDR3 is filled in from the germline J gene. V usage is TRBV20-1 and J usage is TRBJ2-7; 9 bases map to TRBD2. CDR1 is DFQATT and CDR2 is SNEGSKA in the germline V gene (reference sequence). J lost 4 bases, V lost 1 base, and 8 bases had no gene match. The CDR3 runs to 15 residues. The CDR3 loop is CSARGASGEVYEQYF. The CDR3 DNA, read in part, is TGCAGTGCTAGAGGGGCTAGCGGGGAAGTGTACGAG.

Concerning this clone itself: The sequenced fragment ends 3 residues before the CDR3 boundary, so the rest is inferred from the germline J gene. V and J are TRBV3-1 (or the pseudogene TRBV3-2) and TRBJ2-7; D assignment may be TRBD1 or TRBD2 (5 bases each). Germline V lookup: CDR1 LGHDT, CDR2 YNNKEL (reference sequence). The CDR3 is 14 residues long. V gave up 4 bases and J gave up 2 bases, with 12 bases separating them. The covered CDR3 bases are TGTGCCAGCAGCCTCGGGAACAGGCCCTACGAG. Translation gives CASSLGNRPYE. The whole CDR3 region reads CASSLGNRPYEQYF.

With regard to this clone: From the germline J gene comes the end of the CDR3, since the read stops 3 residues before it. The genes are TRBV9 and TRBJ2-2, with 11 bases matching TRBD1. Germline CDR1 reads SGDLS; CDR2 reads YYNGEE. The trim removed 4 bases at V and 3 bases at J, leaving 8 bases unmatched. CDR3 length: 17 residues. The CDR3 bases that were read are TGTGCCAGCAGCCCCCGGGACAGGGGGACGGACACCGGGGAG. This encodes CASSPRDRGTDTGE. The whole CDR3 region reads CASSPRDRGTDTGELFF.

Its frequency marks this clone as medium-sized. The sequenced fragment ends 3 residues before the CDR3 boundary, so the rest is inferred from the germline J gene. The V call is TRBV14, the J call TRBJ2-3, with 8 bases matching TRBD2. The CDR3 is made up of 16 amino acids. Trimming removed 1 base from V and 4 bases from J; junction bases left unmatched: 7. Germline CDR1 is SGHDN and CDR2 is FVKESK. The sequenced part of the CDR3 DNA is TGTGCCAGCAGCCAAGGGGTAGCGGGGAGATCAGATACG. Amino acids: CASSQGVAGRSDT. Given in full, the CDR3 is CASSQGVAGRSDTQYF. The complete variable domain, with remaining parts taken from reference TRBV14 and TRBJ2-3, reads EAGVTQFPSHSVIEKGQTVTLRCDPISGHDNLYWYRRVMGKEIKFLLHFVKESKQDESGMPNNRFLAERTGGTYSTLKVQPAELEDSGVYFCASSQGVAGRSDTQYFGPGTRLTVL.

Note on this clone: The CDR3 extends 3 residues past the end of the read, so its final part is completed from the germline J gene. The rearrangement joins TRBV5-1 to TRBJ2-1; TRBD2 aligns across 13 bases. Trimming cost V 3 bases and J 6 bases; bases outside gene matches: 6. Germline assignment: CDR1 SGHRS and CDR2 YFSETQ. This CDR3 has 16 amino acids. CDR3 region: CASSSRLAGGLNEQFF. Partial CDR3 DNA: TGCGCCAGCAGCTCGCGACTAGCGGGGGGCCTCAATGAG.

Worth noting for this clone: The read stops 3 residues short of the end of the CDR3; the missing end is completed from the germline J gene. V and J are TRBV19 and TRBJ2-1; 9 bases fit TRBD1. The V gene's germline CDR1 is LNHDA and CDR2 SQIVND (reference sequence). The CDR3 has 15 residues. J was trimmed by 6 bases and V by 9 bases; bases with no gene match: 12. This chain's CDR3 is CASRPTGQGVNEQFF. The covered CDR3 bases are TGTGCCAGCCGACCCACGGGACAGGGTGTCAATGAG.

Concerning this clone: The read terminates 3 residues ahead of where the CDR3 ends, so the germline J gene completes it. V usage is TRBV5-1 and J usage is TRBJ2-1; 11 bases match TRBD2. The CDR3 is made up of 15 amino acids. V was pared by 4 bases and J by 6 bases, with 6 bases of the junction left unmatched. Germline loops: CDR1 SGHRS, CDR2 YFSETQ. CDR3 DNA (partial): TGCGCCAGCAGCGTGAAGGGGACTAGCGGCAATGAG. As protein: CASSVKGTSGNE. The full-length CDR3 reads as CASSVKGTSGNEQFF.

This chain's CDR3 is CASSPTSGGWDTQYF. The part of the CDR3 DNA that was read is TGTGCCAGCAGCCCGACTAGCGGGGGGTGGGATACG. The chain couples TRBV3-1 (or the pseudogene TRBV3-2) to TRBJ2-3; 13 bases match TRBD2. Read data end 3 residues before the CDR3 end; the end is taken from the germline J gene. V was pared by 4 bases and J by 6 bases, with 4 bases of the junction left unmatched. Looked up from germline, CDR1 is LGHDT and CDR2 is YNNKEL (reference sequence). The CDR3 has 15 residues.

To note about this clone: Read coverage stops 3 residues before the CDR3 terminus; the germline J gene supplies the remainder. V is TRBV18 and J is TRBJ1-3; TRBD1 matches at 7 bases. After removal of 5 bases from V and 2 bases from J, the junction contained 9 bases not matched to a gene. This CDR3 spans 16 amino acids. Looked up from germline, CDR1 is KGHSH and CDR2 is LQKENI. CDR3 sequence: CASSSDRRRTGNTIYF. CDR3 bases read: TGTGCCAGCTCATCGGACAGGAGGAGGACTGGAAACACC.